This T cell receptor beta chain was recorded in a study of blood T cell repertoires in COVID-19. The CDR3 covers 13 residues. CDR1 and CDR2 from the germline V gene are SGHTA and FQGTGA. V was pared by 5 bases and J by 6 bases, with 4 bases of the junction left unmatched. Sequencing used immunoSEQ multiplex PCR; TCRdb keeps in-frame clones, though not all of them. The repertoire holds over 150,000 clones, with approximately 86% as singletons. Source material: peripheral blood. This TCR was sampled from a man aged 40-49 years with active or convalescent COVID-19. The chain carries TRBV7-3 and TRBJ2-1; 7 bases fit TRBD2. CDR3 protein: CASSPRTSNEQFF. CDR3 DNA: TGTGCCAGCAGCCCCCGGACTAGCAATGAGCAGTTCTTC.